Below, 24 T cell receptor beta chains from the same sample are listed, as sequenced in a study of blood T cells in healthy people across ages. The authors ran a second PCR of about 7 to 11 cycles using a sample-barcoded 5' primer and a J-beta primer mix. TCRdb re-called the 5' RACE reads through MiXCR, storing one row per CDR3 protein. The table records about 1.8 million distinct CDR3 sequences, approximately 50% of them present only once. The specimen sequenced was blood. Receptors originate from a woman in her thirties or forties in good health.

This clonotype was seen more than once but under ten times. V and J are TRBV18 and TRBJ2-5, with D hard to call. This CDR3 region has 13 residues. From germline, CDR1 is KGHSH and CDR2 LQKENI. Trimming removed 3 bases from V and 2 bases from J, with 7 bases in between. The chain's CDR3 is CASSPWVQETQYF. The DNA of the CDR3 is TGTGCCAGCTCACCCTGGGTGCAAGAGACCCAGTACTTC.

The chain couples TRBV27 to TRBJ2-3, with a weak D call TRBD1 (8 bases). V lost 5 bases to trimming and J lost 3 bases, with 21 bases between them. The CDR3 is made up of 17 amino acids. The germline V gene encodes CDR1 MNHEY and CDR2 SMNVEV (reference sequence). This chain's CDR3 is CASSPLSTGEGTDTQYF. The CDR3 DNA sequence: TGTGCCAGCAGTCCCCTATCGACAGGGGAGGGTACAGATACGCAGTATTTT.

About this clonotype: The junction departs from the called germline gene at one end, perhaps through a read error. This chain joins TRBV6-5 and TRBJ2-3; TRBD1 agrees at 7 bases. Germline-derived CDR1 and CDR2 are MNHEY and SVGAGI. This CDR3 has 14 amino acids. CDR3 nucleotide sequence: TGCGCCAGCAGATCCGGGACAGCTACAGATACGCAGTATTTT. It is translated as CASRSGTATDTQYF.

This rearrangement joins TRBV20-1 to TRBJ2-4, with D perhaps matching TRBD2 (7 bases). The CDR3 contains 15 residues. The V end lost 3 bases, the J end lost 1 base, and 13 bases lay between the germline ends. Germline CDR1 DFQATT, CDR2 SNEGSKA (reference sequence). CDR3 loop: CSARNRGAAKNIQYF. CDR3 DNA: TGCAGTGCTAGGAACCGGGGGGCGGCCAAAAACATTCAGTACTTC.

The V and J genes are TRBV5-1 and TRBJ1-4; 11 nucleotides line up with TRBD1. The length of the CDR3 is 14 residues. The V and J ends lost 4 bases and 8 bases, in that order; junction bases with no gene match: 4. CDR1 and CDR2 (germline): SGHRS, YFSETQ. Here the CDR3 reads CASSNRDRGEKLFF. CDR3 nucleotides: TGCGCCAGCAGCAACCGGGACAGGGGGGAAAAACTGTTTTTT.

The V call is TRBV15, the J call TRBJ1-2; D ambiguous. Between the trimmed V and J ends, which lost 1 base and 8 bases, there was a span of 14 bases. Germline V CDR1 and CDR2: LNHNV, YYDKDF (reference sequence). The CDR3 sequence is 14 residues long. This chain's CDR3 is CATSRGLEAKGYTF. The CDR3 nucleotides read TGTGCCACCAGCAGAGGTCTCGAGGCCAAGGGCTACACCTTC. The complete variable domain, with remaining parts taken from reference TRBV15 and TRBJ1-2, reads DAMVIQNPRYQVTQFGKPVTLSCSQTLNHNVMYWYQQKSSQAPKLLFHYYDKDFNNEADTPDNFQSRRPNTSFCFLDIRSPGLGDTAMYLCATSRGLEAKGYTFGSGTRLTVV.

The J gene is TRBJ1-2, the V gene TRBV10-3, with D possibly being TRBD1 (6 bases). CDR1 ENHRY and CDR2 SYGVKD come from the germline V gene. V lost 1 base to trimming and J lost 7 bases, with 16 bases between them. The CDR3 is made up of 15 amino acids. CDR3 residues: CAISEFGGKAVGYTF. The CDR3 DNA sequence: TGTGCCATCAGTGAGTTCGGGGGCAAAGCAGTTGGCTACACCTTC.

A few counts support this clonotype. The chain is built from TRBV27 and TRBJ1-2; 10 bases fit TRBD1. V was pared by 5 bases and J by 3 bases, with 3 bases of the junction left unmatched. CDR1 is MNHEY, CDR2 SMNVEV, per germline (reference sequence). The CDR3 extends over 14 amino acids. CDR3 in DNA: TGTGCCAGCAGTCGACAGGGGGCTGACTATGGCTACACCTTC. It specifies CASSRQGADYGYTF.

The DNA for the CDR3 is TGTGCCAGCAGCTTAGTGACAGACGAGCAGTACTTC. Amino acid sequence: CASSLVTDEQYF. The rearrangement joins TRBV7-2 to TRBJ2-5; a weak D match, TRBD1 (5 bases). The J call may be in error: the DNA end matches TRBJ2-7 better. Germline V CDR1 and CDR2: SGHTA, FQGNSA. This CDR3 contains 12 residues.

The chain is built from TRBV27 and TRBJ2-1, with 11 nucleotides matching TRBD1. The germline CDR1 and CDR2 sequences are MNHEY and SMNVEV (reference sequence). V lost 1 base and J lost 7; bases outside the gene matches: 6. The CDR3 extends over 16 amino acids. This CDR3 is CASSLYRDRGRNEQFF. CDR3 bases: TGTGCCAGCAGTTTATACCGGGACAGGGGGAGGAATGAGCAGTTCTTC.

The rearrangement joins TRBV7-2 to TRBJ2-3; D possibly matches TRBD1 or TRBD2 (5 bases each). Germline V lookup: CDR1 SGHTA, CDR2 FQGNSA. The CDR3 sequence is 15 residues long. Trimming left V 1 base short and J 6 bases short, with 14 bases between. In nucleotides, the CDR3 is TGTGCCAGCAGCTTAGGCACAGACTGGGGGGATACGCAGTATTTT. It yields the protein CASSLGTDWGDTQYF. Together with reference TRBV7-2 and TRBJ2-3, the CDR3 gives the full variable domain: GAGVSQSPSNKVTEKGKDVELRCDPISGHTALYWYRQSLGQGLEFLIYFQGNSAPDKSGLPSDRFSAERTGGSVSTLTIQRTQQEDSAVYLCASSLGTDWGDTQYFGPGTRLTVL.

This sequence joins TRBV7-2 and TRBJ2-5, with TRBD2 identical over 8 bases. CDR3 size: 15 residues. Trimming removed 2 bases from V and 6 bases from J; junction bases left unmatched: 8. CDR1 is SGHTA and CDR2 is FQGNSA in the germline V gene. CDR3 amino acids: CASSLSWTSWQTQYF. The CDR3 nucleotides read TGTGCCAGCAGCTTATCCTGGACTAGCTGGCAGACCCAGTACTTC.

The chain couples TRBV13 to TRBJ2-5; 8 bases map to TRBD1. This CDR3 spans 16 amino acids. V shed 0 bases and J 5 bases; nucleotides not matched to a gene: 8. Germline assignment: CDR1 PRHDT and CDR2 FYEKMQ (reference sequence). The CDR3 nucleotides are TGTGCCAGCAGCTTAGGCAGGGGGCACCTCCAGGAGACCCAGTACTTC. Translation gives CASSLGRGHLQETQYF.

This clonotype has only a few counts. This sequence joins TRBV3-1 and TRBJ2-5; D is ambiguous. The CDR3 runs to 15 residues. CDR1 LGHDT and CDR2 YNNKEL come from the germline V gene (reference sequence). Trimming left V 1 base short and J 1 base short, with 10 bases between. CDR3 residues: CASSQGPGSQETQYF. DNA for the CDR3: TGTGCCAGCAGCCAAGGGCCGGGCTCCCAAGAGACCCAGTACTTC.

This clonotype occurred a few times. The genes are TRBV20-1 and TRBJ2-5, with D perhaps TRBD2 (5 bases). Germline V gives CDR1 DFQATT, CDR2 SNEGSKA (reference sequence). Trimming shortened V by 6 bases and J by 1 base, and 12 bases separated the two germline ends. CDR3 size: 13 residues. The CDR3 region has the DNA TGCAGTGCACAAAACGGGGTCCAAGAGACCCAGTACTTC. This codes for CSAQNGVQETQYF.

This clonotype has just a few counts. This chain joins TRBV7-9 and TRBJ2-7; D might be TRBD1 or TRBD2, each matching 5 bases. V was shortened by 5 bases and J by 6 bases, with 26 bases between the two germline ends. Germline V gene data show CDR1 as SEHNR and CDR2 as FQNEAQ (reference sequence). The CDR3 is made up of 17 amino acids. CDR3: CASSPLTIGHPKAEQYF. The CDR3 nucleotides are TGTGCCAGCAGCCCGTTGACTATTGGACACCCCAAGGCCGAGCAGTACTTC.

The chain links TRBV24-1 to TRBJ2-4; 9 positions agree with TRBD1. The DNA end favors TRBJ2-7, so the J call may be wrong. CDR1 and CDR2 (germline): KGHDR, SFDVKD. This CDR3 spans 13 amino acids. The DNA for the CDR3 is TGTGCCACCAGCCCGGGACAGGGCGGCGAGCAGTACTTC. It encodes CATSPGQGGEQYF.

CDR3 loop: CAIGLGQSYEQYF. The CDR3, as DNA: TGTGCCATCGGACTAGGACAGTCCTACGAGCAGTACTTC. The chain employs TRBV10-3 and TRBJ2-7; D is perhaps TRBD2 (7 bases). Per the germline V gene, CDR1 is ENHRY and CDR2 is SYGVKD. Trimming shortened V by 8 bases and J by 1 base, and 12 bases separated the two germline ends. The CDR3 totals 13 residues.

The rearrangement uses TRBV10-3 and TRBJ2-7; D is unclear. V was pared by 3 bases and J by 2 bases, with 8 bases between. The germline CDR1 and CDR2 sequences are ENHRY and SYGVKD. The CDR3 has 13 residues. CDR3 sequence reads: CAISELSPYEQYF. The CDR3 nucleotides read TGTGCCATCAGTGAATTATCGCCCTACGAGCAGTACTTC.

The chain is built from TRBV7-9 and TRBJ2-7; the match to TRBD2 covers 8 bases. The CDR3 covers 16 residues. CDR1 SEHNR and CDR2 FQNEAQ come from the germline V gene (reference sequence). With V trimmed by 5 bases and J by 6 bases, 15 bases remained unmatched. Written as DNA, the CDR3 is TGTGCCAGCAGCGCCCGGGGGGGGCTGAGGACGATCGAGCAGTACTTC. Translating it yields CASSARGGLRTIEQYF.

The V gene is TRBV7-9, the J gene TRBJ1-1, with D maybe TRBD1 (6 bases). This CDR3 comprises 14 residues. In germline, CDR1 is SEHNR, CDR2 FQNEAQ (reference sequence). The V end was cut by 6 bases, the J end by 3 bases, with 14 bases between. The CDR3 spells CASSGRGTHTEAFF. For the CDR3, the DNA is TGTGCCAGCAGTGGCAGGGGTACGCACACTGAAGCTTTCTTT.

This clonotype was seen only once. The V gene is TRBV20-1, the J gene TRBJ2-6, with D perhaps given as TRBD1 or TRBD2 (6 bases each). CDR3 size: 15 residues. CDR1 DFQATT and CDR2 SNEGSKA come from the germline V gene (reference sequence). Deletions cut 8 bases from V and 0 bases from J, with 14 bases between. The CDR3 loop is CSITGALSGANVLTF. CDR3 nucleotide sequence: TGCAGTATTACGGGGGCTCTCTCTGGGGCCAACGTCCTGACTTTC.

This clonotype was seen a few times. The gene calls are TRBV11-2 and TRBJ2-1, with D possibly TRBD1 on 5 matching bases. V lost 5 bases, J lost 6 bases, and 11 bases lay in between. The germline CDR1 and CDR2 sequences are SGHAT and FQNNGV. The CDR3 is made up of 13 amino acids. CDR3 residues: CASSILQGNEQFF. The CDR3, as DNA: TGTGCCAGCAGCATCTTGCAGGGCAATGAGCAGTTCTTC. Complete variable domain (other parts from reference TRBV11-2 and TRBJ2-1): EAGVAQSPRYKIIEKRQSVAFWCNPISGHATLYWYQQILGQGPKLLIQFQNNGVVDDSQLPKDRFSAERLKGVDSTLKIQPAKLEDSAVYLCASSILQGNEQFFGPGTRLTVL.

The V and J genes are TRBV7-2 and TRBJ2-1, with D unresolved. Germline V gene lookup returns CDR1 SGHTA and CDR2 FQGNSA. CDR3 length: 13 amino acids. Trimming cost V 3 bases and J 4 bases, with 7 bases left between them. The CDR3 DNA reads TGTGCCAGCAGCTTTTATGGGTACAATGAGCAGTTCTTC. It specifies CASSFYGYNEQFF.